This entry features one T cell receptor beta chain sequence. The antigen is undetermined. This sample was taken from a study of blood T cells in healthy people across ages. Trimming cost V 6 bases and J 5 bases; bases outside gene matches: 18. CDR1 SGHAT and CDR2 FQNNGV come from the germline V gene. This CDR3 comprises 17 residues. Study-level points and caveats: Higher naive T cell percentage went strongly together with higher TCR beta diversity.

The second PCR ran 7 to 11 cycles with a sample-barcoded 5' primer and J-beta primers. TCRdb independently ran MiXCR on the 5' RACE reads; one entry per CDR3 protein. The table lists 700,000 or so distinct CDR3 sequences, over 20% of them singletons, with roughly 22% in the top ten. The source is a man in his sixties or seventies in good health. The chain employs TRBV11-2 and TRBJ1-1; 7 bases are shared with TRBD1. The specimen sequenced was blood. The CDR3 DNA sequence: TGTGCCAGCAGACCATCCCATAGAGGGCAGGGGGTGACTGAAGCTTTCTTT. Protein sequence: CASRPSHRGQGVTEAFF.